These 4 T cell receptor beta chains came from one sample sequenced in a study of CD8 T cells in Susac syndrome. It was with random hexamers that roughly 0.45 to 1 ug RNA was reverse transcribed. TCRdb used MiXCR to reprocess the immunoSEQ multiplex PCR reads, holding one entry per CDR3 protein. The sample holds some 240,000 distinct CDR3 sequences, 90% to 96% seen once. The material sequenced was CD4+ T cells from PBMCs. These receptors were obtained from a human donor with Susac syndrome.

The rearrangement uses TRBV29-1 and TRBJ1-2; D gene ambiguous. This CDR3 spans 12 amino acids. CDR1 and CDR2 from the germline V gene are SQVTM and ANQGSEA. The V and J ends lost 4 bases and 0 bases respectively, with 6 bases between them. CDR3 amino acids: CSVGQANYGYTF. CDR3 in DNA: TGCAGCGTTGGGCAGGCTAACTATGGCTACACCTTC.

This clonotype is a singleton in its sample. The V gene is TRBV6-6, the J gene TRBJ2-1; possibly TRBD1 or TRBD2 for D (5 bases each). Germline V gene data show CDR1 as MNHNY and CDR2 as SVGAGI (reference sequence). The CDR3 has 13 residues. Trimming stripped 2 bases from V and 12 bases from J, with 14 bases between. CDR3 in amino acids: CASSYPGGTVQFF. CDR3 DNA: TGTGCCAGCAGTTACCCCGGTGGGACGGTGCAGTTCTTC.

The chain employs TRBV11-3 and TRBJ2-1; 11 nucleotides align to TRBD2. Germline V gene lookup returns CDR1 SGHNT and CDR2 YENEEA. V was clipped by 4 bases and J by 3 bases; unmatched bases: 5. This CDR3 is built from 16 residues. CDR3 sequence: CASSSILAGDYNEQFF. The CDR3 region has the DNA TGTGCCAGCAGCTCGATACTAGCGGGAGACTACAATGAGCAGTTCTTC.

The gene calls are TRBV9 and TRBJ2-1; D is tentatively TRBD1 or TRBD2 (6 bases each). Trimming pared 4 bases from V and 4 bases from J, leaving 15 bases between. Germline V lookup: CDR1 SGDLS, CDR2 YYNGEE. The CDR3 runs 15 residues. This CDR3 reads CASSPRRGLYNEQFF. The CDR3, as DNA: TGTGCCAGCAGCCCCCGCCGGGGGCTATACAATGAGCAGTTCTTC.